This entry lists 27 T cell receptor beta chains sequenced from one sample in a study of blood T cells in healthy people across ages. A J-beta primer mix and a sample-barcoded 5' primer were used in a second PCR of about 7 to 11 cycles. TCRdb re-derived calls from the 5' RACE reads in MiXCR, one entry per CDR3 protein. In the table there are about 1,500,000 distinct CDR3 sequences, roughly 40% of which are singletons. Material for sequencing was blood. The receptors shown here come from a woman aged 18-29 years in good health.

CDR3 nucleotides: TGTGCCAGCAGCTTAGCGGTTCAACACACTGAAGCTTTCTTT. The encoded protein is CASSLAVQHTEAFF. The chain employs TRBV7-9 and TRBJ1-1; D remains ambiguous. This CDR3 spans 14 amino acids. Germline-derived CDR1 and CDR2 are SEHNR and FQNEAQ (reference sequence). V lost 0 bases and J lost 3, with 8 bases in between. The entire variable domain, with the rest obtained from reference TRBV7-9 and TRBJ1-1, is as follows: DTGVSQNPRHKITKRGQNVTFRCDPISEHNRLYWYRQTLGQGPEFLTYFQNEAQLEKSRLLSDRFSAERPKGSFSTLEIQRTEQGDSAMYLCASSLAVQHTEAFFGQGTRLTVV.

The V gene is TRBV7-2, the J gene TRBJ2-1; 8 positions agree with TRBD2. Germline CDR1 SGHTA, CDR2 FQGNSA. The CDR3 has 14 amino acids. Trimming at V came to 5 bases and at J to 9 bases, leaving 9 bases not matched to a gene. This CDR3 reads CASSLSGTGIEQFF. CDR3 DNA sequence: TGTGCCAGCAGCCTTAGCGGGACCGGGATTGAGCAGTTCTTC.

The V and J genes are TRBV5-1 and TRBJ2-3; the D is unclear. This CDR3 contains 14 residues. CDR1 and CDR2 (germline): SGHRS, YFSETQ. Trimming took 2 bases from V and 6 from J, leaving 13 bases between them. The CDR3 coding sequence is TGCGCCAGCAGCTTCGAGCAGTTAGGCGATACGCAGTATTTT. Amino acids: CASSFEQLGDTQYF. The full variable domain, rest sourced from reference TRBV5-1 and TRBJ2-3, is KAGVTQTPRYLIKTRGQQVTLSCSPISGHRSVSWYQQTPGQGLQFLFEYFSETQRNKGNFPGRFSGRQFSNSRSEMNVSTLELGDSALYLCASSFEQLGDTQYFGPGTRLTVL.

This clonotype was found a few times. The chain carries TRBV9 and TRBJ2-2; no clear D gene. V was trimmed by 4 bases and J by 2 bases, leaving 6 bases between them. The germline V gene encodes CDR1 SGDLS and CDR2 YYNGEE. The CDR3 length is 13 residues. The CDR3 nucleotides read TGTGCCAGCAGCACCCTCAACACCGGGGAGCTGTTTTTT. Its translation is CASSTLNTGELFF.

The CDR3 sequence is CASSLDGTRGGNEQFF. In DNA form, the CDR3 reads TGCGCCAGCAGCTTGGACGGGACTAGGGGAGGGAATGAGCAGTTCTTC. This chain uses TRBV5-1 with TRBJ2-1; TRBD2 aligns across 8 bases. The V gene end was trimmed by 0 bases and the J gene end by 7 bases; junction bases not matched to a gene: 9. Germline V gives CDR1 SGHRS, CDR2 YFSETQ. This CDR3 contains 16 residues.

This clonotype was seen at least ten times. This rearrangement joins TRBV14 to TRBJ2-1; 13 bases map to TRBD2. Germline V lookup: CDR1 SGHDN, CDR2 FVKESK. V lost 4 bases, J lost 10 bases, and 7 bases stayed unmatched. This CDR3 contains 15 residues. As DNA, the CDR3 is TGTGCCAGCAGCCGAGGACTAGCGGGAGAAGACGAGCAGTTCTTC. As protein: CASSRGLAGEDEQFF.

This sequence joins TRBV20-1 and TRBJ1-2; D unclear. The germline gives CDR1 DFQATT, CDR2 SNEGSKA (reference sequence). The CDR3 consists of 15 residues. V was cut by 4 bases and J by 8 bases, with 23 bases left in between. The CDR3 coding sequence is TGCAGTGCTATAGGAACCCTCGGGGATGTTGAGGGCTACACCTTC. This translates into CSAIGTLGDVEGYTF.

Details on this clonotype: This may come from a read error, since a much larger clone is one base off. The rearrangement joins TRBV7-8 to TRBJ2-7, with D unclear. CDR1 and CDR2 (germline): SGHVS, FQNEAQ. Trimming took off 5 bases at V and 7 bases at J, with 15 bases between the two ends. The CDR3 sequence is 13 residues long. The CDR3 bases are TGTGCCAGCAGCCCCCTGTCGTACAATGAGCAGTACTTC. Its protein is CASSPLSYNEQYF.

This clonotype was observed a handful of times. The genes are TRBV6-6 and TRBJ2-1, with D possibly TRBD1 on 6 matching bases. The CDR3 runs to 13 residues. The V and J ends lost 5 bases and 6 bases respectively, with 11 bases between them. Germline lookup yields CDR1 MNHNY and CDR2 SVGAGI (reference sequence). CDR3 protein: CASSTLGGNEQFF. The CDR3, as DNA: TGTGCCAGCAGTACCCTAGGGGGCAATGAGCAGTTCTTC.

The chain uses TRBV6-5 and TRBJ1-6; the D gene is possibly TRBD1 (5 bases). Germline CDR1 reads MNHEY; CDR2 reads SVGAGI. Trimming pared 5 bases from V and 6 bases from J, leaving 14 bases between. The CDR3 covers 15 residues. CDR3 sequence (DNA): TGTGCCAGCAGTCAGGGTTTCAAGGGTAATTCACCCCTCCACTTT. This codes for CASSQGFKGNSPLHF.

The CDR3 is CASSHREEQYF. In nucleotides, the CDR3 is TGTGCCAGCAGCCATCGCGAGGAGCAGTACTTC. The chain links TRBV14 to TRBJ2-7; D not certain. The CDR3 runs to 11 residues. V dropped 3 bases and J dropped 7 bases, with 7 bases sitting between them. Germline CDR1 is SGHDN and CDR2 is FVKESK.

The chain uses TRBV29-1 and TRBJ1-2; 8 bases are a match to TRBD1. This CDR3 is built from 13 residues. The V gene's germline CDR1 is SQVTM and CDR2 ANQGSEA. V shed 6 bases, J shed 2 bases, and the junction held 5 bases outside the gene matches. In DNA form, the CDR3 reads TGCAGCGTGACAGGGGCCACGAACTATGGCTACACCTTC. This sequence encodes CSVTGATNYGYTF.

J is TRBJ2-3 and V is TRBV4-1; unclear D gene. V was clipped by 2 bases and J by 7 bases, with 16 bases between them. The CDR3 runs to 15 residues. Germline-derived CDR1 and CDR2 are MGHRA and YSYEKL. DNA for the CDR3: TGCGCCAGCAGCCAAATCGGCGTCAGGAAGAATACGCAGTATTTT. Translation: CASSQIGVRKNTQYF.

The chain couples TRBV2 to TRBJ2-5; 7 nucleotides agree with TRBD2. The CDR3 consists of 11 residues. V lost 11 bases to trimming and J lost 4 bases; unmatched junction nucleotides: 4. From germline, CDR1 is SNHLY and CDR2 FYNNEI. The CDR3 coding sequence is TGTGCCGGGCGCGGGGGAGAGACCCAGTACTTC. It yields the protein CAGRGGETQYF.

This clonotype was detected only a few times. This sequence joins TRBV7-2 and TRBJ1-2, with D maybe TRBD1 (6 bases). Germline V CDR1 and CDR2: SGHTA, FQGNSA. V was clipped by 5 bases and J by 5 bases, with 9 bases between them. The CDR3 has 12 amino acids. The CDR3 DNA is TGTGCCAGCAGCCGACAGGAGTATGGCTACACCTTC. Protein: CASSRQEYGYTF.

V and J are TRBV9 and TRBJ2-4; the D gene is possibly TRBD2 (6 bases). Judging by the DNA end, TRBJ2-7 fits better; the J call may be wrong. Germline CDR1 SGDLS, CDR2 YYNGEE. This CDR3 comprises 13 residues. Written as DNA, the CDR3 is TGTGCCAGCAGCGCTAGCGACGCCTACGAGCAGTACTTC. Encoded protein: CASSASDAYEQYF.

This CDR3 reads CARPPWGNQPQHF. CDR3 DNA sequence: TGCGCCCGGCCCCCCTGGGGCAATCAGCCCCAGCATTTT. The chain links TRBV4-1 to TRBJ1-5, with D hard to call. The germline V and J ends were trimmed by 11 bases and 2 bases, with 13 bases remaining between them. The CDR3 length is 13 residues. The germline V gene has CDR1 MGHRA and CDR2 YSYEKL.

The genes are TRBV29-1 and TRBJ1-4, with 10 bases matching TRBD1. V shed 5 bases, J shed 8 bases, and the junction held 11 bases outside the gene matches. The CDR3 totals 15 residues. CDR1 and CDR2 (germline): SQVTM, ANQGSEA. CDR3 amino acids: CSVYIPRTGGEKLFF. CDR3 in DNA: TGCAGCGTTTATATCCCGCGGACAGGGGGGGAAAAACTGTTTTTT.

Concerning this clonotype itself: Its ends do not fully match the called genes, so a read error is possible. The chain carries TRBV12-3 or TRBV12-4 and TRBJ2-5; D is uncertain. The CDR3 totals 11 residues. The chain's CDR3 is CASSESEAQYF. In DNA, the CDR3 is TGTGCCAGCAGCGAGTCAGAGGCCCAGTACTTC.

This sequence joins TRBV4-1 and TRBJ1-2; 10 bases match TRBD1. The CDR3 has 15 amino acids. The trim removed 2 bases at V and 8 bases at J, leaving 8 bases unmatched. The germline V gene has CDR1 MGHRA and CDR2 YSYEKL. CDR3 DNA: TGCGCCAGCAGCCAACCGGGACAGGGGCTCGGAGGCTACACCTTC. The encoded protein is CASSQPGQGLGGYTF.

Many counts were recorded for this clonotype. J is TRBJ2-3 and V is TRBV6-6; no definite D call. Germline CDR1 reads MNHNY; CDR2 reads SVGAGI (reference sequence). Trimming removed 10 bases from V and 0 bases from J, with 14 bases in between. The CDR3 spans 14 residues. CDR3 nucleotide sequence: TGTGCCACGAGCAGCGAACCCAGCACAGATACGCAGTATTTT. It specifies CATSSEPSTDTQYF.

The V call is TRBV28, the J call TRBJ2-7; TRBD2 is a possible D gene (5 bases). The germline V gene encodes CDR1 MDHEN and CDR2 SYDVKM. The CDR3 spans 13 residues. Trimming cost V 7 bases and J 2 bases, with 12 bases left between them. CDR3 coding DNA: TGTGCCAGCACCCCCCCGAGGGCCTACGAGCAGTACTTC. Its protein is CASTPPRAYEQYF.

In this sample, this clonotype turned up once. CDR3 bases: TGTGCCAGCAGTGGCTGGGACAGCCAAGAGACCCAGTACTTC. It specifies CASSGWDSQETQYF. The chain employs TRBV12-3 or TRBV12-4 and TRBJ2-5; 7 positions agree with TRBD1. The V gene end was trimmed by 5 bases and the J gene end by 1 base; junction bases not matched to a gene: 4. This CDR3 has 14 amino acids.

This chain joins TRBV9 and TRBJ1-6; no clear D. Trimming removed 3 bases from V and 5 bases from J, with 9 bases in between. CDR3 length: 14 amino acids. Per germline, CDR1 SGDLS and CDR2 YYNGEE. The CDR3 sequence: CASSEQTDNSPLHF. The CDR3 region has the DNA TGTGCCAGCAGCGAACAGACCGATAATTCACCCCTCCACTTT. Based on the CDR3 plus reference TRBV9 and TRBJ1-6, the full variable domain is DSGVTQTPKHLITATGQRVTLRCSPRSGDLSVYWYQQSLDQGLQFLIQYYNGEERAKGNILERFSAQQFPDLHSELNLSSLELGDSALYFCASSEQTDNSPLHFGNGTRLTVT.

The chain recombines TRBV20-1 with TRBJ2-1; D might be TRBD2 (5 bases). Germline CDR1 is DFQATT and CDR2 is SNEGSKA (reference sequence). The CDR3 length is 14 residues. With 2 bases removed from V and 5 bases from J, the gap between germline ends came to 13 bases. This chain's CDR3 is CSARTAETNNEQFF. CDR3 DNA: TGCAGTGCTAGAACAGCGGAAACCAACAATGAGCAGTTCTTC.

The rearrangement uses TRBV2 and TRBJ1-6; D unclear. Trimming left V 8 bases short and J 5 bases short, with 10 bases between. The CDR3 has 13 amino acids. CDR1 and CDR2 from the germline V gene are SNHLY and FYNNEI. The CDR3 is CASGQMHNSPLHF. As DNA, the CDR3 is TGTGCCAGCGGTCAGATGCATAATTCACCCCTCCACTTT.

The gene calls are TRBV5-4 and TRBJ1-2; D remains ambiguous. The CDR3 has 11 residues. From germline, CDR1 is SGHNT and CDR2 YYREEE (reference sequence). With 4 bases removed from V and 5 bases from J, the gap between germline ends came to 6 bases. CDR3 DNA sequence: TGTGCCAGCAGCCCCCGGTATGGCTACACCTTC. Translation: CASSPRYGYTF. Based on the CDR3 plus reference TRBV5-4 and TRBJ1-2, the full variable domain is ETGVTQSPTHLIKTRGQQVTLRCSSQSGHNTVSWYQQALGQGPQFIFQYYREEENGRGNFPPRFSGLQFPNYSSELNVNALELDDSALYLCASSPRYGYTFGSGTRLTVV.